This T cell receptor (beta chain) was identified in a study of OX40 agonist ivuxolimab in advanced cancers. On the study more broadly: The treatment was a fully human IgG2 OX40 agonist, ivuxolimab. Those enrolled were approximately 83% male, with a mean age of around 55 years and ages from 23 to 79. Overall study results and limits: Researchers report that CD8+ T cells had, on average, more expanded clones than CD4+. Normalized T-cell clonal expansion was also low in a subset of nonresponders.

The CDR3 consists of 15 residues. CDR1 is LNHDA, CDR2 SQIVND, per germline (reference sequence). Deletions cut 6 bases from V and 4 bases from J, with 17 bases between. Sequencing used immunoSEQ multiplex PCR; TCRdb keeps in-frame clones, though not all of them. The sample has some 95,000 clones, approximately 86% seen once. Regarding this clone: Its antigen is currently unknown.

Sequenced material: CD4+ or CD8+ T cells sorted from blood, taken in a trial of the OX40 agonist ivuxolimab. The receptor comes from an adult with an advanced solid tumor such as melanoma, head and neck, liver or kidney cancer. The chain couples TRBV19 to TRBJ2-3, with D unresolved. CDR3 sequence: CASSYRPAPSDTQYF. Here the CDR3 DNA reads TGTGCCAGTAGCTACAGACCCGCCCCGTCAGATACGCAGTATTTT.